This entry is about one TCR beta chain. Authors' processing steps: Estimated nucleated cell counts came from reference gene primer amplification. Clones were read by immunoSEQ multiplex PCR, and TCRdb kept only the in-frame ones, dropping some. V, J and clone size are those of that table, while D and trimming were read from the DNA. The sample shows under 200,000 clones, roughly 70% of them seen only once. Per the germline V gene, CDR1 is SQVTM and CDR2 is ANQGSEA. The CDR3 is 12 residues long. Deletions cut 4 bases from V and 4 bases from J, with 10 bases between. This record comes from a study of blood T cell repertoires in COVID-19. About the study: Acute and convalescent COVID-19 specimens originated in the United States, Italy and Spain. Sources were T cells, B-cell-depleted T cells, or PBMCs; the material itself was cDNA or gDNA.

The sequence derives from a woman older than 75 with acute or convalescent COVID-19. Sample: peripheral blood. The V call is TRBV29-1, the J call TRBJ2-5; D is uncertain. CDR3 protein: CSVVVPRETQYF. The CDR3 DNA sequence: TGCAGCGTTGTGGTCCCGCGAGAGACCCAGTACTTC.